The 25 T cell receptor beta chains presented below share a single source sample, sequenced in a study of blood T cell repertoires in COVID-19. Clones were read by immunoSEQ multiplex PCR, and TCRdb kept only the in-frame ones, dropping some. The sample lists approximately 86,000 clones, 80% occurring once. The sample was peripheral blood. The receptors come from a woman aged 70-85 years with acute or convalescent COVID-19.

This clone was detected only a few times. V is TRBV28 and J is TRBJ1-2; D is uncertain. The germline V and J ends were trimmed by 10 bases and 0 bases, with 9 bases remaining between them. The length of the CDR3 is 12 residues. The V gene's germline CDR1 is MDHEN and CDR2 SYDVKM. The CDR3 region has the DNA TGTGCCACCGTACAGCCTAACTATGGCTACACCTTC. This translates into CATVQPNYGYTF.

The chain recombines TRBV6-5 with TRBJ1-2; TRBD1 matches at 7 bases. With 6 bases clipped from V and 7 bases from J, the junction kept 8 bases outside the gene matches. Germline-derived CDR1 and CDR2 are MNHEY and SVGAGI. The CDR3 sequence is 13 residues long. For the CDR3, the DNA is TGTGCCAGCAGCTCTACTTGGGACAGTGGCTACACCTTC. Its protein is CASSSTWDSGYTF.

The V and J genes are TRBV12-3 or TRBV12-4 and TRBJ2-1; a possible D gene is TRBD2 (6 bases). The V gene lost 7 bases and the J gene lost 9 bases, with 16 bases spanning the gap. CDR3 length: 13 residues. The CDR3 here is CASTQTRVTEQFF. The CDR3 region has the DNA TGTGCCAGCACCCAGACTAGGGTGACTGAGCAGTTCTTC.

This clone has only a few counts. The genes are TRBV4-2 and TRBJ1-2; 9 positions agree with TRBD1. CDR1 and CDR2 (germline): LGHNA, YNFKEQ. The CDR3 covers 16 residues. Trimming removed 4 bases from V and 3 bases from J; junction bases left unmatched: 9. CDR3: CASSPSLDRGDYGYTF. The CDR3 DNA sequence: TGTGCCAGCAGCCCATCACTTGACAGGGGGGACTATGGCTACACCTTC.

This clone was recorded once. The V gene is TRBV10-3, the J gene TRBJ2-2, with 9 bases that match TRBD1. V dropped 2 bases and J dropped 3; count of bases not matched to a gene: 4. The CDR3 covers 16 residues. Germline V lookup: CDR1 ENHRY, CDR2 SYGVKD. The CDR3 is CAISEGQGQYTGELFF. The CDR3 nucleotides are TGTGCCATCAGTGAGGGACAGGGGCAATACACCGGGGAGCTGTTTTTT.

The chain links TRBV10-3 to TRBJ1-1, with 10 bases lining up with TRBD1. V shed 11 bases, J shed 5 bases, and the junction held 8 bases outside the gene matches. This CDR3 comprises 13 residues. Per germline, CDR1 ENHRY and CDR2 SYGVKD. CDR3 region: CASQGQGPTEAFF. The CDR3 DNA sequence: TGTGCCTCCCAGGGACAGGGGCCGACTGAAGCTTTCTTT.

CDR3 nucleotide sequence: TGTGCCAGCAGTGACGTAATATTAGCGGGAGAGCAAGAGACCCAGTACTTC. It specifies CASSDVILAGEQETQYF. The rearrangement links TRBV2 to TRBJ2-5; TRBD2 matches at 9 bases. J gave up 2 bases and V 3 bases, and 10 bases lay outside the gene matches. This CDR3 has 17 amino acids. The germline V gene encodes CDR1 SNHLY and CDR2 FYNNEI.

This sequence joins TRBV7-9 and TRBJ1-5, with 8 positions matching TRBD1. The CDR3 is 17 amino acids. The V gene end was trimmed by 4 bases and the J gene end by 0 bases; junction bases not matched to a gene: 8. The germline gives CDR1 SEHNR, CDR2 FQNEAQ (reference sequence). CDR3 sequence: CASSSTGTGFSNQPQHF. In DNA, the CDR3 is TGTGCCAGCAGCTCCACCGGGACAGGTTTTAGCAATCAGCCCCAGCATTTT.

This clone has a handful of counts. The rearrangement uses TRBV29-1 and TRBJ1-1, with a tentative D call TRBD1 (6 bases). The ends were cut back, 7 bases at V and 0 bases at J, with 12 bases in the middle. The germline V gene has CDR1 SQVTM and CDR2 ANQGSEA. This CDR3 contains 13 residues. CDR3 in DNA: TGCAGCGGTTACAGGGACATGAACACTGAAGCTTTCTTT. Translating gives CSGYRDMNTEAFF.

This chain connects TRBV2 to TRBJ2-2; 11 bases line up with TRBD1. The germline gives CDR1 SNHLY, CDR2 FYNNEI. The V segment lost 6 bases and the J segment 4 bases; nucleotides outside the gene matches: 4. CDR3 length: 15 residues. DNA of the CDR3: TGTGCCAGCAGGGGACAGGGGGTCGGCACCGGGGAGCTGTTTTTT. It specifies CASRGQGVGTGELFF.

The V and J genes are TRBV5-1 and TRBJ2-5; D might be TRBD1 (5 bases). V gave up 0 bases and J gave up 2 bases, with 14 bases separating them. This CDR3 contains 16 residues. CDR1 is SGHRS, CDR2 YFSETQ, per germline. The chain's CDR3 is CASSLARGPPQETQYF. The CDR3 bases are TGCGCCAGCAGCTTGGCTAGGGGTCCCCCACAAGAGACCCAGTACTTC.

The chain has TRBV30 and TRBJ2-1; TRBD2 might be the D (5 bases). CDR3 length: 11 amino acids. Trimming removed 3 bases from V and 6 bases from J, with 6 bases in between. Germline assignment: CDR1 GTSNPN and CDR2 SVGIG (reference sequence). The CDR3 is CAWRDFNEQFF. For the CDR3, the DNA is TGTGCCTGGAGGGACTTCAATGAGCAGTTCTTC.

The table lists this clone with a few counts. The CDR3: CASSSHLAGVTPNEQFF. The CDR3 DNA reads as TGTGCCAGCAGTTCACATCTAGCGGGAGTGACCCCGAATGAGCAGTTCTTC. This chain joins TRBV6-2 or TRBV6-3 and TRBJ2-1, with 10 nucleotides matching TRBD2. CDR3 size: 17 residues. The ends lost 4 bases at V and 7 bases at J; junction bases unmatched: 13. The germline gives CDR1 MNHEY, CDR2 SVGEGT.

V is TRBV11-3 and J is TRBJ2-5, with 8 bases fitting TRBD2. Germline V lookup: CDR1 SGHNT, CDR2 YENEEA. The CDR3 loop spans 17 amino acids. With 2 bases clipped from V and 4 bases from J, the junction kept 12 bases outside the gene matches. As DNA, the CDR3 is TGTGCCAGCAGCTTACGGCGTTCCGGGACTAGGTTAGAGACCCAGTACTTC. Its translation is CASSLRRSGTRLETQYF.

The chain joins TRBV29-1 to TRBJ2-7; D is perhaps TRBD1 (6 bases). The V and J ends lost 7 bases and 8 bases respectively, with 18 bases between them. The CDR3 extends over 12 amino acids. Germline V gene data show CDR1 as SQVTM and CDR2 as ANQGSEA. The CDR3 nucleotides read TGCAGCGCCCTCGTACAGGGTAGTAAGCAGTACTTC. It translates to CSALVQGSKQYF.

The chain employs TRBV7-2 and TRBJ2-2; D is possibly TRBD2 (5 bases). The CDR3 sequence is 17 residues long. V lost 3 bases and J lost 4, with 18 bases in between. CDR1 is SGHTA and CDR2 is FQGNSA in the germline V gene. The CDR3 protein is CASSLLDSPLVTGELFF. For the CDR3, the DNA is TGTGCCAGCAGCTTGCTGGACTCACCACTGGTCACCGGGGAGCTGTTTTTT.

This rearrangement joins TRBV28 to TRBJ1-2; 8 nucleotides align to TRBD1. The CDR3 loop spans 13 amino acids. Germline values: CDR1 MDHEN, CDR2 SYDVKM. J gave up 4 bases and V 5 bases, and 3 bases lay outside the gene matches. The CDR3 region has the DNA TGTGCCAGCAGTCCAACAGGGGGCTATGGCTACACCTTC. This translates into CASSPTGGYGYTF.

This chain joins TRBV18 and TRBJ1-5; D ambiguous. Looked up from germline, CDR1 is KGHSH and CDR2 is LQKENI. The V end was cut by 3 bases, the J end by 1 base, with 7 bases between. This CDR3 is built from 14 residues. The CDR3 sequence is CASSPQVSNQPQHF. As DNA, the CDR3 is TGTGCCAGCTCACCTCAGGTCAGCAATCAGCCCCAGCATTTT.

This chain links TRBV30 with TRBJ1-3; D might be TRBD1 (5 bases). V lost 7 bases and J lost 4, with 11 bases in between. This CDR3 is 12 amino acids long. CDR1 is GTSNPN, CDR2 SVGIG, per germline (reference sequence). The CDR3 DNA follows: TGTGCCTTCCAGGGTACGGGAAACACCATATATTTT. This translates into CAFQGTGNTIYF.

V is TRBV12-2 and J is TRBJ2-5; no check of the table's D call, TRBD1, against the DNA was made. TRBV12-2 is noted as a pseudogene. The CDR3 length is 12 residues. The CDR3 DNA is TGTGCAAGTCGGGCAAGAAAAGAGACCCAGTACTTC. Protein sequence: CASRARKETQYF.

The chain couples TRBV5-1 to TRBJ1-2, with 10 bases fitting TRBD1. Germline assignment: CDR1 SGHRS and CDR2 YFSETQ. CDR3 length: 16 residues. Trimming at V came to 2 bases and at J to 6 bases, leaving 10 bases not matched to a gene. Written as DNA, the CDR3 is TGCGCCAGCAGCTTAGGGACAGGGGCCGCCGGGGATGGCTACACCTTC. It specifies CASSLGTGAAGDGYTF.

A few counts support this clone. V and J are TRBV28 and TRBJ2-7; 8 nucleotides align to TRBD1. Unmatched junction bases numbered 7, after V lost 10 bases and J lost 2 bases. Looked up from germline, CDR1 is MDHEN and CDR2 is SYDVKM. The length of the CDR3 is 13 residues. CDR3 coding DNA: TGTGCCATCAGGGCACAGGGGGCCTACGAGCAGTACTTC. Encoded protein: CAIRAQGAYEQYF.

The V call is TRBV5-5, the J call TRBJ1-1; 7 bases match TRBD1. CDR1 and CDR2 from the germline V gene are SGHKS and YYEKEE (reference sequence). This CDR3 comprises 14 residues. Trimming removed 3 bases from V and 0 bases from J; junction bases left unmatched: 2. The CDR3 is CASSYRGMNTEAFF. The CDR3 bases are TGTGCCAGCAGCTACAGGGGTATGAACACTGAAGCTTTCTTT. Using reference TRBV5-5 and TRBJ1-1 for the parts outside the CDR3, the full variable domain is DAGVTQSPTHLIKTRGQQVTLRCSPISGHKSVSWYQQVLGQGPQFIFQYYEKEERGRGNFPDRFSARQFPNYSSELNVNALLLGDSALYLCASSYRGMNTEAFFGQGTRLTVV.

V gene TRBV7-8 combines with J gene TRBJ1-3; possible D gene TRBD1, 5 bases. V dropped 1 base and J dropped 1 base, with 17 bases sitting between them. The CDR3 is 18 residues long. In germline, CDR1 is SGHVS, CDR2 FQNEAQ. In DNA form, the CDR3 reads TGTGCCAGCAGCTTAGAGGTTGGCAGGGCTTCTTCTGGAAACACCATATATTTT. Translated: CASSLEVGRASSGNTIYF.

The chain is built from TRBV3-1 (or the pseudogene TRBV3-2) and TRBJ2-1, with TRBD2 identical over 7 bases. Unmatched junction bases numbered 7, after V lost 6 bases and J lost 2 bases. This CDR3 comprises 15 residues. Germline V gene data show CDR1 as LGHDT and CDR2 as YNNKEL (reference sequence). CDR3 loop: CASSRGDVPYNEQFF. CDR3 coding DNA: TGTGCCAGCAGTCGGGGGGACGTCCCCTACAATGAGCAGTTCTTC.